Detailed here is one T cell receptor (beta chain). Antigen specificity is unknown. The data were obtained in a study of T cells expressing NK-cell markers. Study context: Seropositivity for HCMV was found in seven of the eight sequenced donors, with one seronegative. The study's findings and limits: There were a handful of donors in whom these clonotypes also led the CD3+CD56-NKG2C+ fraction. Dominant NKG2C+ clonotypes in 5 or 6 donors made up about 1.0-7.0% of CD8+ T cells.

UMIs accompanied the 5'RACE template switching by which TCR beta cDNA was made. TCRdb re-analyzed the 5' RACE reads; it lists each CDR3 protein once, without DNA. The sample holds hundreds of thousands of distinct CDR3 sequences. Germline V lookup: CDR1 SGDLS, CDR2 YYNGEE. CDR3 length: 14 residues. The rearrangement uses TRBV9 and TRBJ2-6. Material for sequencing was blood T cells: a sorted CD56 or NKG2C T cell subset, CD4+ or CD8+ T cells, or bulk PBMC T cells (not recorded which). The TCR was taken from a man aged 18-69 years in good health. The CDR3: CASNQGLGANVLTF.